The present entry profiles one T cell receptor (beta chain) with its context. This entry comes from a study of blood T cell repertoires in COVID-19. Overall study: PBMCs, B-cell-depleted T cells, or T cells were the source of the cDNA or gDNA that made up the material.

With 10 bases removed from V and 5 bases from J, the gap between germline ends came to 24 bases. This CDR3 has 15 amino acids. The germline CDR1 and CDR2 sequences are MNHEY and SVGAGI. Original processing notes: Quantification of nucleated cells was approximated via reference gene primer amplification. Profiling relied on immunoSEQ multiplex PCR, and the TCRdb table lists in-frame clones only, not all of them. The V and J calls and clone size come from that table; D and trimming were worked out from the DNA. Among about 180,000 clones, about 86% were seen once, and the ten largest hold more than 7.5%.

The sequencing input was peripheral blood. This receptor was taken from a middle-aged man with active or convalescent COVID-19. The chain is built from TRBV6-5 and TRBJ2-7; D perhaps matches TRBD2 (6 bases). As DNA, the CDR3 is TGTGCCACCACTGGCGGGAACACCCGGGGGAACGAGCAGTACTTC. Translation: CATTGGNTRGNEQYF.